The sequence of this T cell receptor beta chain was determined in a study of T cells in women clearing cervical HPV infection (dated by TCRdb to 2017 to 2018). Looking at the study overall: The cases were fewer than 30 women with histologically confirmed HPV16-related CIN3 or worse, and 2 of these cases were invasive cancers. The controls were around 26 women whose single incident HPV16 infection cleared within 12 months with no development of precancer or cancer. The parent cohort enrolled roughly 9,300 women aged 18 or older in Guanacaste, Costa Rica, in about 1993 to 1995 and followed the women for six to eight years. Case blood was taken at the visit when the lesion was first identified, whereas control blood was taken when infection was no longer detected. Among cases, blood sampling occurred a median of about 160 days after lesion detection, with an interquartile range of about 85 to 210 days. Five blinded duplicates per group were added as quality controls, so that 60 or so samples were obtained: around 50 participants and 10 replicates. HLA typing was available for only a few women, so HLA type could not be excluded as a confounder. Cases and controls were matched on year of sample collection and on age within five years. A median age of nearly 35 years was observed in cases versus more than 37 in controls, and no significant differences in baseline characteristics were found. This exploratory proof-of-principle case-control study, nested within the Guanacaste HPV Natural History Study in Costa Rica, compared TCR repertoires among women with different cervical HPV16 outcomes.

TCR beta CDR3 regions were amplified by multiplex PCR from an average of roughly 1,200 ng genomic DNA per sample using the immunoSEQ assay. To correct primer bias, the assay used a complete synthetic TCR repertoire to set an amplification baseline. The amplicons were sequenced on the Illumina platform. The authors' analysis ran thus. Sequences were error-corrected by clustering with frequency ratios and a modified nearest-neighbor algorithm, then analyzed in the immunoSEQ Analyzer with IMGT gene definitions. At each rarefaction depth, TCR richness and evenness were averaged over 20 rarefaction repeats, and samples with fewer sequences than the depth were excluded. Wilcoxon rank sum tests with FDR correction were used to compare relative abundances of V, D and J genes between the groups. Blinded duplicates gave an intraclass correlation of around 95% for TCR richness and an average of 76.4% across over 55 gene segments. TCRdb took over this immuneACCESS table, retaining in-frame rearrangements with V and J assigned. Such tables are incomplete; in checked studies, under half of the missing clones stem from an unresolved V gene, and the remainder is unexplained. V and J calls and clone size are as listed in that table; D and trimming were resolved from the DNA. This sample's records show 30,000 to 45,000 clones. Together, the top ten hold about 1.7% of the sample.

CDR1 DFQATT and CDR2 SNEGSKA are derived from the germline V gene (reference sequence). The CDR3 runs 13 residues from the cysteine to the phenylalanine. The DNA covers only part of the CDR3, 30 bases in frame from base 1. Every participant had a single incident cervical HPV16 infection, and prevalent HPV16 infections were excluded. Cervical HPV DNA was detected by MY09/MY11 PCR and genotyped by dot-blot hybridization. Fifteen mL of heparinized blood was centrifuged, after which the buffy coat was aliquoted, frozen at -30 degrees C, and then stored at -80 degrees C. QIAGEN kits were used to extract genomic DNA from the buffy coat specimens. To note about this clone: Its binding antigen is unknown. The missing CDR3 end, 3 residues past where the read stops, is filled in from the germline J gene.

The investigation overall reported the following: Significantly higher TCR repertoire richness was observed in CIN3+ cases than in controls across sequencing depths, whereas no difference in evenness was found. Lower TRBV6-7 relative abundance was observed in cases than in controls (around 0.1% versus 0.15%; Bonferroni P = 0.0008). Because T-cell numbers per sample were unknown, differences in richness could reflect varying T-cell content rather than repertoire biology. Random forest classifiers that combined richness and V gene abundances separated cases from controls with an estimated AUC of less than 0.85. Whether associations preceded infection or resulted from infection could not be shown with the cross-sectional design, and effector/memory subsets and HPV-specific T cells were not isolated.

The rearranged chain carries TRBV20-1 and TRBJ2-2; the D gene remains uncertain. The sequence came from a woman between 18 and 70 years old with a cervical HPV16 infection that either progressed to CIN3+ or cleared (not recorded which). Sequences were obtained from blood buffy coat. The CDR3 DNA, read in part, is TGCAGTGGCCAACAGCAGTATAATTCACCG. Its coded protein is CSGQQQYNSP. The whole CDR3 region reads CSGQQQYNSPLFF.